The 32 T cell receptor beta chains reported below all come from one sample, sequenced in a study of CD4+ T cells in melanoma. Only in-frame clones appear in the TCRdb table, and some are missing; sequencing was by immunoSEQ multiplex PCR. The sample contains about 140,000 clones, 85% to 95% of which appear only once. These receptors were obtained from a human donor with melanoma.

The CDR3 nucleotides read TGCGCCAGCAGCTTGGCCGGCAGCGAGGCTAATTCACCCCTCCACTTT. Its protein is CASSLAGSEANSPLHF. The rearrangement uses TRBV5-1 and TRBJ1-6, with D uncertain. Looked up from germline, CDR1 is SGHRS and CDR2 is YFSETQ. Trimming pared 0 bases from V and 6 bases from J, leaving 13 bases between. CDR3 length equals 16 residues.

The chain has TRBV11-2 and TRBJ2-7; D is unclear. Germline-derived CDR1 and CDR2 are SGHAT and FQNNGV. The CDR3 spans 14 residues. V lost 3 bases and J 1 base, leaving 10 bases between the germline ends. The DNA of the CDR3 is TGTGCCAGCAGCTTTTTCCCCGTTTCCTACGAGCAGTACTTC. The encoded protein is CASSFFPVSYEQYF.

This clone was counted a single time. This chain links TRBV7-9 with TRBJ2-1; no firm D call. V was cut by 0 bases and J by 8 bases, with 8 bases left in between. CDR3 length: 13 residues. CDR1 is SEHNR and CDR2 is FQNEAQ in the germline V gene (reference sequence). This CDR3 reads CASSLAAIYEQFF. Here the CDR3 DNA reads TGTGCCAGCAGCTTAGCCGCGATATATGAGCAGTTCTTC.

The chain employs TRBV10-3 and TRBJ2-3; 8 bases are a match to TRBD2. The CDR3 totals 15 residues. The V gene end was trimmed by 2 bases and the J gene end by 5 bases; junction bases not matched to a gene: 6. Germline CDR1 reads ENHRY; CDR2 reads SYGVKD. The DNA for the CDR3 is TGTGCCATCAGTGAGCGGGGGGGCCAGGGAGATACGCAGTATTTT. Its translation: CAISERGGQGDTQYF.

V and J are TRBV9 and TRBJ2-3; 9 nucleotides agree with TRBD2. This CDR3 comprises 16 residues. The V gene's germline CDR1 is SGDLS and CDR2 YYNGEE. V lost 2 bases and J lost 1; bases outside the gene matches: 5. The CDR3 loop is CASSVPQRGGTDTQYF. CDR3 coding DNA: TGTGCCAGCAGCGTTCCCCAGCGGGGGGGCACAGATACGCAGTATTTT. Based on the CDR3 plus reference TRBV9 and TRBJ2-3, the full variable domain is DSGVTQTPKHLITATGQRVTLRCSPRSGDLSVYWYQQSLDQGLQFLIQYYNGEERAKGNILERFSAQQFPDLHSELNLSSLELGDSALYFCASSVPQRGGTDTQYFGPGTRLTVL.

CDR3 coding DNA: TGTGCCAGCAGCATTGGAGTGGGAGAGACCCAGTACTTC. Its translation is CASSIGVGETQYF. V usage is TRBV5-4 and J usage is TRBJ2-5, with D uncertain. Germline lookup yields CDR1 SGHNT and CDR2 YYREEE (reference sequence). The V end was cut by 4 bases, the J end by 4 bases, with 11 bases between. CDR3 size: 13 residues.

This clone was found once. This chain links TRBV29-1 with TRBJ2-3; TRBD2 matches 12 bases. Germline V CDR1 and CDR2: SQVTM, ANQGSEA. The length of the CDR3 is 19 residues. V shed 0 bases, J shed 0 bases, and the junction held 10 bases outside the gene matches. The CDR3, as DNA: TGCAGCGTTGAAGATCCACTAGCGGGGGGCCTATCTAGCACAGATACGCAGTATTTT. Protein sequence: CSVEDPLAGGLSSTDTQYF.

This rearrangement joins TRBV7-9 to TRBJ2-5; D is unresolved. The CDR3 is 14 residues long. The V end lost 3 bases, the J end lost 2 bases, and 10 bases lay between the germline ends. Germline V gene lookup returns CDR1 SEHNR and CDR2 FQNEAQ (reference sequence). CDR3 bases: TGTGCCAGCAGCTTCCCTGGAAGACAAGAGACCCAGTACTTC. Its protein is CASSFPGRQETQYF.

The CDR3 sequence: CASSPGTIEQYF. The CDR3 coding sequence is TGTGCCAGCAGTCCCGGGACGATCGAGCAGTACTTC. V is TRBV27 and J is TRBJ2-7; possibly TRBD1 or TRBD2 for D (5 bases each). CDR3 length: 12 amino acids. Germline lookup yields CDR1 MNHEY and CDR2 SMNVEV (reference sequence). Trimming stripped 5 bases from V and 6 bases from J, with 11 bases between.

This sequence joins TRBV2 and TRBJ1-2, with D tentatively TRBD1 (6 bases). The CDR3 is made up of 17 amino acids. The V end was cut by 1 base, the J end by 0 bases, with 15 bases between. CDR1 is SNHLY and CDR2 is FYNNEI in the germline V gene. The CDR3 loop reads CASSEGGAGTSNYGYTF. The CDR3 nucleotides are TGTGCCAGCAGTGAAGGAGGAGCAGGGACATCTAACTATGGCTACACCTTC.

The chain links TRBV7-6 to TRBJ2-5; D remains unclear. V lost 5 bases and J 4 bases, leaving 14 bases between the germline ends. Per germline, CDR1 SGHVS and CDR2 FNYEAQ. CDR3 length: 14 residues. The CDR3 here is CASSPRPSTETQYF. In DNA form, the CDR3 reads TGTGCCAGCAGCCCCAGACCCAGCACAGAGACCCAGTACTTC.

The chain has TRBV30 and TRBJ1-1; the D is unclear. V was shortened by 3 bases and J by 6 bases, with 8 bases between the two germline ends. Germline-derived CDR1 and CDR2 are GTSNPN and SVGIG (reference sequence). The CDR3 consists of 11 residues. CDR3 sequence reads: CAWRRQSEAFF. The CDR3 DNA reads TGTGCCTGGAGAAGGCAGTCTGAAGCTTTCTTT.

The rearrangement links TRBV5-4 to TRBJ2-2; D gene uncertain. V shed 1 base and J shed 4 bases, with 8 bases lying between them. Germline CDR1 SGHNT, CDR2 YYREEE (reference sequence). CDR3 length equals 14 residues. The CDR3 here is CASSLLSSTGELFF. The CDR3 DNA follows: TGTGCCAGCAGCTTGTTATCCTCCACCGGGGAGCTGTTTTTT.

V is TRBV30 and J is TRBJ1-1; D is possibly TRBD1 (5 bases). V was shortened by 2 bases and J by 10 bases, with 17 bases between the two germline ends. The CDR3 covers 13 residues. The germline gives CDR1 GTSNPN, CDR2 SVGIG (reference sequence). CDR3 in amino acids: CAWSPQGPLSAFF. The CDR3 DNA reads TGTGCCTGGAGTCCCCAGGGACCGCTTTCAGCTTTCTTT.

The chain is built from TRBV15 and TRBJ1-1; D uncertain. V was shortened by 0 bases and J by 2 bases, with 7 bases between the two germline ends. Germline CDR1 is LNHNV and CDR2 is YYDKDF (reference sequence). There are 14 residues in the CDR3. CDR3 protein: CATSREAQNTEAFF. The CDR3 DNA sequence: TGTGCCACCAGCAGAGAGGCGCAAAACACTGAAGCTTTCTTT. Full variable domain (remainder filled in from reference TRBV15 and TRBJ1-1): DAMVIQNPRYQVTQFGKPVTLSCSQTLNHNVMYWYQQKSSQAPKLLFHYYDKDFNNEADTPDNFQSRRPNTSFCFLDIRSPGLGDTAMYLCATSREAQNTEAFFGQGTRLTVV.

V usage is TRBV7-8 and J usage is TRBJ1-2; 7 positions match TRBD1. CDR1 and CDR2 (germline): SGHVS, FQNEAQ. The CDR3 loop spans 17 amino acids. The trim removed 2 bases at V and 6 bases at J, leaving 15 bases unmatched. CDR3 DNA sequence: TGTGCCAGCAGCTTATTCCGGTACAGGGGAAGTGGCGATGGCTACACCTTC. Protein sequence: CASSLFRYRGSGDGYTF. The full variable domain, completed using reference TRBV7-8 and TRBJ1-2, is GAGVSQSPRYKVAKRGQDVALRCDPISGHVSLFWYQQALGQGPEFLTYFQNEAQLDKSGLPSDRFFAERPEGSVSTLKIQRTQQEDSAVYLCASSLFRYRGSGDGYTFGSGTRLTVV.

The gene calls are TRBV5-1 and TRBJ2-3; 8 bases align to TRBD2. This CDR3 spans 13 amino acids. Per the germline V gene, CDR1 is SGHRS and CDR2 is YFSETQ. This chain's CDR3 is CGSTGGDQDTQYF. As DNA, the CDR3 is TGCGGAAGTACGGGGGGGGATCAAGATACGCAGTATTTT.

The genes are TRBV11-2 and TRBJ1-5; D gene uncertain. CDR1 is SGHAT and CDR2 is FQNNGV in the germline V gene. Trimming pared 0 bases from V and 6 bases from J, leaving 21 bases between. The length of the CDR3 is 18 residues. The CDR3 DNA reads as TGTGCCAGCAGCTTAGATCCCCAGGAACAGTCCCGTAGTCAGCCCCAGCATTTT. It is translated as CASSLDPQEQSRSQPQHF.

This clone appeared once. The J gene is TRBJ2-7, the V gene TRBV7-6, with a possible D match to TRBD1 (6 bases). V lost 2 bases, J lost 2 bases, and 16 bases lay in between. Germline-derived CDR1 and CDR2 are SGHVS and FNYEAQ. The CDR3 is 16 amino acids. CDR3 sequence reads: CASSLFPRGSTYEQYF. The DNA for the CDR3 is TGTGCCAGCAGCTTATTTCCGAGGGGGAGCACCTACGAGCAGTACTTC.

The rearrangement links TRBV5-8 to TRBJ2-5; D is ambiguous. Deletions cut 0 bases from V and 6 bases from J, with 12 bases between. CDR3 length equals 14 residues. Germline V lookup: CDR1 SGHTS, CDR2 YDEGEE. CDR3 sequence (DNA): TGTGCCAGCAGCTTGGTTCGGGTAGGACAGACCCAGTACTTC. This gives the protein CASSLVRVGQTQYF. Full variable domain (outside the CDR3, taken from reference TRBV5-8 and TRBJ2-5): EAGVTQSPTHLIKTRGQQATLRCSPISGHTSVYWYQQALGLGLQFLLWYDEGEERNRGNFPPRFSGRQFPNYSSELNVNALELEDSALYLCASSLVRVGQTQYFGPGTRLLVL.

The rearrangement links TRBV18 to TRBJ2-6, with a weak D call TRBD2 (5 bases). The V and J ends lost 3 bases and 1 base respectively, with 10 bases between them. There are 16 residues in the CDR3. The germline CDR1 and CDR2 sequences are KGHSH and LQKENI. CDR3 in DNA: TGTGCCAGCTCACCCCGGGGTTCTTCTGGGGCCAACGTCCTGACTTTC. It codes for CASSPRGSSGANVLTF. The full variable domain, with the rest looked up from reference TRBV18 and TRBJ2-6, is NAGVMQNPRHLVRRRGQEARLRCSPMKGHSHVYWYRQLPEEGLKFMVYLQKENIIDESGMPKERFSAEFPKEGPSILRIQQVVRGDSAAYFCASSPRGSSGANVLTFGAGSRLTVL.

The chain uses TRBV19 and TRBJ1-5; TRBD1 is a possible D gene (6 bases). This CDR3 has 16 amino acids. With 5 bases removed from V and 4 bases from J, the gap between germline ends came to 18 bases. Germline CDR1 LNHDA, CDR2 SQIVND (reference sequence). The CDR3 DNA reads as TGTGCCAGTAGTCAATATAGAGGGACACTTAATCAGCCCCAGCATTTT. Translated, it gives CASSQYRGTLNQPQHF.

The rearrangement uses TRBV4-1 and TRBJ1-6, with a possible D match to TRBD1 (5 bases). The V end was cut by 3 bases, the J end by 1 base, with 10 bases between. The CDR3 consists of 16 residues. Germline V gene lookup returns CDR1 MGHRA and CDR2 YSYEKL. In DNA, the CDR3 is TGCGCCAGCAGCCAGGGCCGGGGGTCCTATAATTCACCCCTCCACTTT. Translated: CASSQGRGSYNSPLHF.

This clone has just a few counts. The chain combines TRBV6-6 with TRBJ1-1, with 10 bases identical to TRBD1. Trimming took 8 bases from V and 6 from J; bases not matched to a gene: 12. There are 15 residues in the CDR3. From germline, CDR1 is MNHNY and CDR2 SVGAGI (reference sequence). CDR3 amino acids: CASGPTGGLSSEAFF. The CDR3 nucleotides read TGTGCCAGCGGGCCGACAGGGGGCTTATCTTCTGAAGCTTTCTTT.

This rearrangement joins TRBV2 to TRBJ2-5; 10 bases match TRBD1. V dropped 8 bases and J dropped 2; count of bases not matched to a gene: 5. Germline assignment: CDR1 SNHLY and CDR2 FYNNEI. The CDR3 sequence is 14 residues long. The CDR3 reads CASGADRGQETQYF. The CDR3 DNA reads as TGTGCCAGCGGGGCGGACAGGGGGCAAGAGACCCAGTACTTC. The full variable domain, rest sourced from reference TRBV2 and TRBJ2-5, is EPEVTQTPSHQVTQMGQEVILRCVPISNHLYFYWYRQILGQKVEFLVSFYNNEISEKSEIFDDQFSVERPDGSNFTLKIRSTKLEDSAMYFCASGADRGQETQYFGPGTRLLVL.

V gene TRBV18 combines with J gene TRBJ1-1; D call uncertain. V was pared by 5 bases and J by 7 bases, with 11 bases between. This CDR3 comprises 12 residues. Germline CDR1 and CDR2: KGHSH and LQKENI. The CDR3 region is CASSTRAREAFF. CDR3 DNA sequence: TGTGCCAGCTCAACACGGGCCCGTGAAGCTTTCTTT.

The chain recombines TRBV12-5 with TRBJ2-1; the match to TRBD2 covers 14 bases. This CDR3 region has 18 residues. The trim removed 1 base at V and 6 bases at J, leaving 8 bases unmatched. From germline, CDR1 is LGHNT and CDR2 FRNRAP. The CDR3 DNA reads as TGTGCTAGTGGTTTGGATCATCCGGGACTAGCGGGGGCCAATGAGCAGTTCTTC. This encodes CASGLDHPGLAGANEQFF.

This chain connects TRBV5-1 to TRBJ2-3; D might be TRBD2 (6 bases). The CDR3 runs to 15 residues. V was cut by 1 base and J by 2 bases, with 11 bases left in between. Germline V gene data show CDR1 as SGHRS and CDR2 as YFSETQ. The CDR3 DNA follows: TGCGCCAGCAGCTTGACGGGGGAAGTCACAGATACGCAGTATTTT. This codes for CASSLTGEVTDTQYF.

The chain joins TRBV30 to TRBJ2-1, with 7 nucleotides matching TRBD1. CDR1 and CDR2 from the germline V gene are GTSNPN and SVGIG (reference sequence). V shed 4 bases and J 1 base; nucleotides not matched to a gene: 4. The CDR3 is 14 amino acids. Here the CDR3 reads CAWTKGASYNEQFF. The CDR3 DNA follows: TGTGCCTGGACTAAGGGGGCTTCCTACAATGAGCAGTTCTTC. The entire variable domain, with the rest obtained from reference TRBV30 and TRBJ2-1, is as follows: SQTIHQWPATLVQPVGSPLSLECTVEGTSNPNLYWYRQAAGRGLQLLFYSVGIGQISSEVPQNLSASRPQDRQFILSSKKLLLSDSGFYLCAWTKGASYNEQFFGPGTRLTVL.

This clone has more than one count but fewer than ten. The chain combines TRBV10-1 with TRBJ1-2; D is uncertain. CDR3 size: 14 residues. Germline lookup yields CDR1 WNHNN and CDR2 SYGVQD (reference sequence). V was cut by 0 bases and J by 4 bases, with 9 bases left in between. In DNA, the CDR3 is TGCGCCAGCAGTGAGTCTCGAGAGGGCTATGGCTACACCTTC. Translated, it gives CASSESREGYGYTF.

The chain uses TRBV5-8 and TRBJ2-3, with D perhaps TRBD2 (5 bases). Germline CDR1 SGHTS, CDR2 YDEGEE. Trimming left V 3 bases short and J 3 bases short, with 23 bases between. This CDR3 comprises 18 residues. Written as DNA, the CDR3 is TGTGCCAGCAGCTACGGAATTTCGGGGTATCCCTTGACAGATACGCAGTATTTT. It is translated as CASSYGISGYPLTDTQYF.

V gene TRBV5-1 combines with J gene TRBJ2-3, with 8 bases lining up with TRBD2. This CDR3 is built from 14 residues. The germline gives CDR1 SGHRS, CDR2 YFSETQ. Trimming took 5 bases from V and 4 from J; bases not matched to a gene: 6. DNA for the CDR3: TGCGCCAGCAGACCGGGGGGGTCCGCAGATACGCAGTATTTT. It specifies CASRPGGSADTQYF.